Listed below are T cell receptor beta chains from one sample, sequenced in a study of T cells in Graves' hyperthyroidism and ophthalmopathy. Each CDR3 protein gets one entry after TCRdb re-called the multiplex PCR reads with MiXCR. The sample carries over 250,000 distinct CDR3 sequences, roughly 13% recorded once. Sequenced sample: blood. The receptors stem from a woman aged 40 to 50 with Graves' ophthalmopathy. CDR3s include the opening cysteine and the closing phenylalanine or tryptophan. The D gene is left open where the match is weak. Not every row has a clone size; where given, it reads once, few, many or a size class.

clone_size | j_call | v_call | d_call | cdr3_nt | cdr3_aa
- | TRBJ1-5 | TRBV28 | TRBD1 | TGTGCCAGCAGTGGGATGACAGGGAGCAATCAGCCCCAGCATTTT | CASSGMTGSNQPQHF
- | TRBJ2-1 | TRBV7-9 | - | TGTGCCAGCAGCCCCGGACAGCTATACAATGAGCAGTTCTTC | CASSPGQLYNEQFF
many | TRBJ2-3 | TRBV12-3/TRBV12-4 | TRBD2 | TGTGCCAGCAGTTTGCGACTAGCGGGGCGATACTGGGATACGCAGTATTTT | CASSLRLAGRYWDTQYF
- | TRBJ2-5 | TRBV10-1 | - | TGCGCCAGCATACGGGCTCCCGGGGCCCAGTACTTC | CASIRAPGAQYF
many | TRBJ1-1 | TRBV7-9 | - | TGTGCCAGCAGCTTGGAACAGATGTTAAACACTGAAGCTTTCTTT | CASSLEQMLNTEAFF
many | TRBJ2-2 | TRBV11-2 | TRBD2 | TGTGCCAGCAGCTGGGACGCGGGGGGAACGAACACCGGGGAGCTGTTTTTT | CASSWDAGGTNTGELFF
few | TRBJ1-5 | TRBV19 | - | TGTGCCAGTTCGACAGGATACAATCAGCCCCAGCATTTT | CASSTGYNQPQHF
many | TRBJ2-3 | TRBV5-1 | - | TGCGCCAGCAGCTTGGCCACGGATACGCAGTATTTT | CASSLATDTQYF
few | TRBJ1-2 | TRBV7-8 | - | TGTGCCAGCAGCTTAGACCCGGAACGGGTTTTTAACTATGGCTACACCTTC | CASSLDPERVFNYGYTF
- | TRBJ1-1 | TRBV30 | - | TGTGCCTGGAGCCTTAACCTTGGCGCTGAAGCTTTCTTT | CAWSLNLGAEAFF
many | TRBJ2-3 | TRBV24-1 | - | TGTGCCACCAGTGACGTTGGACTCACCGGCACAGATACGCAGTATTTT | CATSDVGLTGTDTQYF
- | TRBJ2-3 | TRBV20-1 | - | TGCAGTGCTGGGGACTCCAGCGGCACAGATACGCAGTATTTT | CSAGDSSGTDTQYF
many | TRBJ2-3 | TRBV9 | - | TGTGCCAGCAGCGTAGAGGGAGGTCGTGCGGATACGCAGTATTTT | CASSVEGGRADTQYF
many | TRBJ2-1 | TRBV7-9 | - | TGTGCCAGCAGCTCCTACGCAGAGCAGTTCTTC | CASSSYAEQFF
- | TRBJ2-2 | TRBV7-9 | - | TGTGCCAGCAGCTTAACTCAGGGCGGGGAGCTGTTTTTT | CASSLTQGGELFF
few | TRBJ2-5 | TRBV4-1 | TRBD2 | TGCGCCAGCAGCCATGGGGATCGGGGGGGGCGGGAGACCCAGTACTTC | CASSHGDRGGRETQYF
- | TRBJ2-2 | TRBV27 | - | TGTGCCAGCAGTTTATCACAGGGTCCCGGGGAGCTGTTTTTT | CASSLSQGPGELFF
many | TRBJ1-1 | TRBV19 | - | TGTGCCAGTAGTGAACAGCCGAACACTGAAGCTTTCTTT | CASSEQPNTEAFF
- | TRBJ1-2 | TRBV5-1 | TRBD1 | TGCGCCAGCAGCAAAGGACAGGGGGGGAATGGCTACACCTTC | CASSKGQGGNGYTF
many | TRBJ2-5 | TRBV2 | - | TGTGCCAGCAGTCAGCGGCAGGGCTACCAAGAGACCCAGTACTTC | CASSQRQGYQETQYF
many | TRBJ2-3 | TRBV12-3/TRBV12-4 | TRBD2 | TGTGCCAGCAGTTTTGGGCTAGCGGCCCCTTCGGAGTATTTT | CASSFGLAAPSEYF
- | TRBJ2-1 | TRBV5-4 | - | TGTGCCAGCAGCCCGCGGACTAACCCCAATGAGCAGTTCTTC | CASSPRTNPNEQFF
many | TRBJ2-3 | TRBV5-5 | - | TGTGCCAGCAGCTTAAGGACAGTAACAGATACGCAGTATTTT | CASSLRTVTDTQYF
- | TRBJ1-2 | TRBV20-1 | - | TGCAGTGCTGCAATTGGCTTCTATGGCTACACCTTC | CSAAIGFYGYTF
once | TRBJ2-7 | TRBV29-1 | TRBD2 | TGCAGCGTTGAAGAAACGGACGGGGGGGCCTACGAGCAGTACTTC | CSVEETDGGAYEQYF
many | TRBJ1-1 | TRBV15 | - | TGTGCCACCCGCGCCTTGGGGATCGTTACTGAAGCTTTCTTT | CATRALGIVTEAFF
few | TRBJ1-5 | TRBV6-4 | TRBD1 | TGTGCCAGCAGTGAGACAGGGATGCTTAGCAATCAGCCCCAGCATTTT | CASSETGMLSNQPQHF
few | TRBJ2-7 | TRBV4-2 | - | TGTGCCAGCAGCCAACACACAGCTACCTACGAGCAGTACTTC | CASSQHTATYEQYF
many | TRBJ2-3 | TRBV11-2 | TRBD2 | TGTGCCAGCAGCCCGCCAGGACTAGCGGGGGGTGATACGCAGTATTTT | CASSPPGLAGGDTQYF
many | TRBJ2-7 | TRBV12-3/TRBV12-4 | TRBD1 | TGTGCCAGCAGTTTGTACAGGGGGCCCTACGAGCAGTACTTC | CASSLYRGPYEQYF
many | TRBJ2-3 | TRBV7-9 | - | TGTGCCAGCAGCTCACGACTAGACGTGTCCACAGATACGCAGTATTTT | CASSSRLDVSTDTQYF
- | TRBJ2-5 | TRBV5-5 | TRBD1 | TGTGCCAGCAGCTGGTTAACAGGGGGCGGCGAGACCCAGTACTTC | CASSWLTGGGETQYF
many | TRBJ2-3 | TRBV5-1 | - | TGCGCCAGCAGTCGGGGCAATGCGGATACGCAGTATTTT | CASSRGNADTQYF
- | TRBJ2-2 | TRBV13 | - | TGTGCCAGCAGCTTAGTAGCGACCGGGGAGCTGTTTTTT | CASSLVATGELFF
- | TRBJ2-1 | TRBV6-1 | TRBD2 | TGTGCCAGCATAGGACTAGCTACGAGTCAGCAGTTCTTC | CASIGLATSQQFF
few | TRBJ2-1 | TRBV6-1 | TRBD1 | TGTGCCAGCAGTGGGGATAGGACAGGGGGGTTTTACGGTGAGCAGTTCTTC | CASSGDRTGGFYGEQFF
many | TRBJ1-6 | TRBV10-1 | TRBD1 | TGCGCCAGCAGTGAAAGGACAGGCAATTCACCCCTCCACTTT | CASSERTGNSPLHF
few | TRBJ2-3 | TRBV20-1 | TRBD2 | TGCAGTGCGGGGACTAGCGGGGGCGAACGGGGAGATACGCAGTATTTT | CSAGTSGGERGDTQYF
many | TRBJ1-2 | TRBV7-8 | - | TGTGCCAGCAGCTTAAAACAGGACTATGGCTACACCTTC | CASSLKQDYGYTF
few | TRBJ2-6 | TRBV27 | TRBD2 | TGTGCCAGCCAAACCATAGGGCGGGGAGGGAGCTCTGGGGCCAACGTCCTGACTTTC | CASQTIGRGGSSGANVLTF
- | TRBJ1-1 | TRBV5-4 | - | TGTGCCAGCAGCCCGAGGAACAGGGTGGGGGACACTGAAGCTTTCTTT | CASSPRNRVGDTEAFF
- | TRBJ1-1 | TRBV12-5 | - | TGTGCTAGTGGTTTGGGCGGTGAAGCTTTCTTT | CASGLGGEAFF